A single sample gave rise to the 32 T cell receptor beta chains below, sequenced in a study of shared clonotypes between healthy human individuals. Assay: immunoSEQ multiplex PCR; the TCRdb copy retains only in-frame clones and omits some. Among fewer than 650,000 clones listed, 76% were seen once. The sample taken for sequencing was PBMCs. The receptors were sampled from a woman in her 40s in good health. Some clones in this sample may be carry-over from other donors' samples.

The V gene is TRBV20-1, the J gene TRBJ2-1, with D perhaps TRBD1 (6 bases). The V and J ends lost 4 bases and 6 bases respectively, with 7 bases between them. The CDR3 has 11 residues. CDR1 is DFQATT and CDR2 is SNEGSKA in the germline V gene (reference sequence). CDR3 sequence: CSATGANEQFF. The CDR3 bases are TGCAGTGCTACAGGGGCCAATGAGCAGTTCTTC.

This sequence joins TRBV4-1 and TRBJ2-7; D is undetermined. V lost 4 bases and J 3 bases, leaving 19 bases between the germline ends. The germline V gene has CDR1 MGHRA and CDR2 YSYEKL. The length of the CDR3 is 16 residues. The CDR3, as DNA: TGCGCCAGCAGCCTGGCGTCCGGAATCGTGAACTACGAGCAGTACTTC. Protein: CASSLASGIVNYEQYF.

In this sample, this clone turned up many times. The sample holds other DNA sequences that translate to the same CDR3. The chain links TRBV5-4 to TRBJ2-7; 8 nucleotides match TRBD2. This CDR3 contains 16 residues. Unmatched junction bases numbered 14, after V lost 4 bases and J lost 5 bases. Germline V lookup: CDR1 SGHNT, CDR2 YYREEE (reference sequence). The CDR3 DNA reads as TGTGCCAGCAGCCCCCTCCCGGGTGCGGGAGGCGACGAGCAGTACTTC. This encodes CASSPLPGAGGDEQYF.

CDR3 loop: CASSYPRDRVSGYTF. DNA of the CDR3: TGTGCCAGCAGTTACCCCCGGGACAGGGTGAGCGGCTACACCTTC. The chain employs TRBV6-5 and TRBJ1-2; 9 bases match TRBD1. Trimming took 2 bases from V and 8 from J; bases not matched to a gene: 9. The CDR3 length is 15 residues. CDR1 is MNHEY and CDR2 is SVGAGI in the germline V gene.

This chain joins TRBV15 and TRBJ1-2, with D maybe TRBD1 (5 bases). The CDR3 spans 16 residues. Germline V lookup: CDR1 LNHNV, CDR2 YYDKDF (reference sequence). Trimming took off 1 base at V and 4 bases at J, with 16 bases between the two ends. This chain's CDR3 is CATSRVAVWGGYGYTF. The DNA for the CDR3 is TGTGCCACCAGCAGAGTCGCCGTGTGGGGGGGCTATGGCTACACCTTC. Supplemented by reference TRBV15 and TRBJ1-2, the full variable domain reads DAMVIQNPRYQVTQFGKPVTLSCSQTLNHNVMYWYQQKSSQAPKLLFHYYDKDFNNEADTPDNFQSRRPNTSFCFLDIRSPGLGDTAMYLCATSRVAVWGGYGYTFGSGTRLTVV.

This clone turned up a few times. The chain carries TRBV7-3 and TRBJ2-5; the match to TRBD1 covers 9 bases. This CDR3 comprises 15 residues. Trimming took 5 bases from V and 5 from J; bases not matched to a gene: 9. Germline V gene sequence: CDR1 SGHTA, CDR2 FQGTGA. CDR3 loop: CASSASGQGHETQYF. CDR3 sequence (DNA): TGTGCCAGCAGCGCCTCGGGACAGGGCCACGAGACCCAGTACTTC.

V is TRBV18 and J is TRBJ2-1; weak D call: TRBD1 (5 bases). This CDR3 has 14 residues. Trimming cost V 3 bases and J 10 bases, with 16 bases left between them. Germline V CDR1 and CDR2: KGHSH, LQKENI. The CDR3 region is CASSPGSAGYEQFF. CDR3 DNA: TGTGCCAGCTCACCGGGTTCCGCAGGGTACGAGCAGTTCTTC. The full variable domain, its missing parts supplied by reference TRBV18 and TRBJ2-1, is NAGVMQNPRHLVRRRGQEARLRCSPMKGHSHVYWYRQLPEEGLKFMVYLQKENIIDESGMPKERFSAEFPKEGPSILRIQQVVRGDSAAYFCASSPGSAGYEQFFGPGTRLTVL.

This chain connects TRBV7-9 to TRBJ2-7; 15 bases are a match to TRBD2. Unmatched junction bases numbered 4, after V lost 6 bases and J lost 4 bases. Germline V lookup: CDR1 SEHNR, CDR2 FQNEAQ (reference sequence). CDR3 length equals 15 residues. In nucleotides, the CDR3 is TGTGCCAGCAGTCCCGGACTAGCGGGAGGGTACGAGCAGTACTTC. Its translation is CASSPGLAGGYEQYF. The variable domain in full, completed from reference TRBV7-9 and TRBJ2-7, reads DTGVSQNPRHKITKRGQNVTFRCDPISEHNRLYWYRQTLGQGPEFLTYFQNEAQLEKSRLLSDRFSAERPKGSFSTLEIQRTEQGDSAMYLCASSPGLAGGYEQYFGPGTRLTVT.

V usage is TRBV15 and J usage is TRBJ2-1; weak D call: TRBD1 (5 bases). V lost 6 bases and J 4 bases, leaving 13 bases between the germline ends. Germline V gene lookup returns CDR1 LNHNV and CDR2 YYDKDF (reference sequence). There are 14 residues in the CDR3. The CDR3 reads CATRPRQTYNEQFF. The CDR3 DNA reads as TGTGCCACCAGACCCCGACAGACATACAATGAGCAGTTCTTC.

The chain employs TRBV29-1 and TRBJ2-6, with TRBD1 matching 8 bases. Germline values: CDR1 SQVTM, CDR2 ANQGSEA. This CDR3 has 16 residues. J was trimmed by 0 bases and V by 7 bases; bases with no gene match: 8. Written as DNA, the CDR3 is TGCAGCGCCTGGGGACAGGCCAGCTCTGGGGCCAACGTCCTGACTTTC. This encodes CSAWGQASSGANVLTF.

The chain couples TRBV27 to TRBJ2-7; no clear D gene. Per germline, CDR1 MNHEY and CDR2 SMNVEV (reference sequence). There are 13 residues in the CDR3. V gave up 2 bases and J gave up 5 bases, with 10 bases separating them. CDR3 DNA sequence: TGTGCCAGCAGTTTACACTCCCTCGACGAGCAGTACTTC. Amino acids: CASSLHSLDEQYF.

This chain uses TRBV19 with TRBJ1-1; D is ambiguous. Germline V lookup: CDR1 LNHDA, CDR2 SQIVND (reference sequence). This CDR3 has 14 residues. Trimming left V 0 bases short and J 1 base short, with 6 bases between. The CDR3: CASSIEVGNTEAFF. In DNA, the CDR3 is TGTGCCAGTAGTATAGAAGTGGGGAACACTGAAGCTTTCTTT.

This sequence joins TRBV7-9 and TRBJ2-1, with a tentative D call TRBD1 (6 bases). V lost 5 bases and J lost 8, with 16 bases in between. The germline gives CDR1 SEHNR, CDR2 FQNEAQ (reference sequence). The CDR3 is 14 amino acids. CDR3 protein: CASSPGHPGDEQFF. CDR3 nucleotides: TGTGCCAGCAGCCCGGGACACCCCGGGGATGAGCAGTTCTTC.

In this sample, this clone turned up a few times. The rearrangement links TRBV5-1 to TRBJ2-7; D is tentatively TRBD1 or TRBD2 (5 bases each). Trimming stripped 3 bases from V and 6 bases from J, with 16 bases between. This CDR3 has 14 amino acids. Germline CDR1 reads SGHRS; CDR2 reads YFSETQ. The CDR3 DNA follows: TGCGCCAGCAGCTGGGGGATCGCTCGTAGCGAGCAGTACTTC. Protein product: CASSWGIARSEQYF.

The chain joins TRBV5-1 to TRBJ1-2; D is possibly TRBD1 (6 bases). The CDR3 contains 16 residues. V was cut by 3 bases and J by 8 bases, with 23 bases left in between. Germline CDR1 reads SGHRS; CDR2 reads YFSETQ. This CDR3 is CASSWGSYRESEGYTF. DNA for the CDR3: TGCGCCAGCAGCTGGGGAAGTTACAGGGAGAGTGAGGGCTACACCTTC.

This rearrangement joins TRBV7-9 to TRBJ2-3; weak D call: TRBD1 (6 bases). CDR1 is SEHNR and CDR2 is FQNEAQ in the germline V gene (reference sequence). The CDR3 is made up of 15 amino acids. V was clipped by 5 bases and J by 0 bases, with 12 bases between them. CDR3 DNA: TGTGCCAGCAGCGGCCAGGACAGAAGCACAGATACGCAGTATTTT. The encoded protein is CASSGQDRSTDTQYF.

Here the CDR3 reads CASSTLRGTGETQYF. In nucleotides, the CDR3 is TGTGCCAGTAGTACCCTCCGGGGTACGGGGGAGACCCAGTACTTC. This chain connects TRBV19 to TRBJ2-5; the D gene is possibly TRBD2 (5 bases). The V end was cut by 4 bases, the J end by 5 bases, with 17 bases between. The CDR3 contains 15 residues. Germline V gives CDR1 LNHDA, CDR2 SQIVND (reference sequence). Full variable domain (rest looked up from reference TRBV19 and TRBJ2-5): DGGITQSPKYLFRKEGQNVTLSCEQNLNHDAMYWYRQDPGQGLRLIYYSQIVNDFQKGDIAEGYSVSREKKESFPLTVTSAQKNPTAFYLCASSTLRGTGETQYFGPGTRLLVL.

The chain has TRBV11-3 and TRBJ1-1; TRBD1 aligns across 12 bases. J gave up 6 bases and V 1 base, and 3 bases lay outside the gene matches. Germline V gene sequence: CDR1 SGHNT, CDR2 YENEEA. This CDR3 is built from 15 residues. The CDR3, as DNA: TGTGCCAGCAGCTTAGGGGGACAGGGGGCATCTGAAGCTTTCTTT. Protein product: CASSLGGQGASEAFF.

The chain has TRBV11-2 and TRBJ2-7, with D possibly matching TRBD2 (7 bases). This CDR3 is 16 amino acids long. Germline V gene data show CDR1 as SGHAT and CDR2 as FQNNGV. Between the trimmed V and J ends, which lost 1 base and 4 bases, there was a span of 17 bases. The CDR3 coding sequence is TGTGCCAGCAGCTTAGTCTTCGGGGAGGGGGTGTACGAGCAGTACTTC. Encoded protein: CASSLVFGEGVYEQYF.

The chain has TRBV5-8 and TRBJ2-7; tentatively, D is TRBD2 (5 bases). The CDR3 is 11 amino acids. Germline CDR1 is SGHTS and CDR2 is YDEGEE. The V gene lost 6 bases and the J gene lost 6 bases, with 10 bases spanning the gap. The CDR3 sequence: CASTREGEQYF. The CDR3 DNA sequence: TGTGCCAGCACCCGAGAGGGCGAGCAGTACTTC. The complete variable domain, with remaining parts taken from reference TRBV5-8 and TRBJ2-7, reads EAGVTQSPTHLIKTRGQQATLRCSPISGHTSVYWYQQALGLGLQFLLWYDEGEERNRGNFPPRFSGRQFPNYSSELNVNALELEDSALYLCASTREGEQYFGPGTRLTVT.

This chain joins TRBV2 and TRBJ2-7; 8 nucleotides align to TRBD1. The ends lost 5 bases at V and 5 bases at J; junction bases unmatched: 2. The CDR3 spans 12 residues. Germline CDR1 reads SNHLY; CDR2 reads FYNNEI. CDR3 protein: CASSTGGNEQYF. CDR3 in DNA: TGTGCCAGCAGTACAGGGGGTAACGAGCAGTACTTC.

V is TRBV7-6 and J is TRBJ2-5; TRBD1 or TRBD2 may be the D gene (5 bases each). V was clipped by 2 bases and J by 2 bases, with 9 bases between them. The CDR3 has 14 amino acids. Germline values: CDR1 SGHVS, CDR2 FNYEAQ. This CDR3 reads CASSLTGRQETQYF. As DNA, the CDR3 is TGTGCCAGCAGCTTAACGGGGCGGCAAGAGACCCAGTACTTC.

This clone has just one count. The rearrangement links TRBV7-6 to TRBJ1-1, with a weak D call TRBD1 (6 bases). Germline V gene lookup returns CDR1 SGHVS and CDR2 FNYEAQ. Trimming pared 7 bases from V and 0 bases from J, leaving 21 bases between. The length of the CDR3 is 17 residues. The CDR3: CASTTLRGDIMNTEAFF. The CDR3, as DNA: TGTGCCAGCACCACCCTAAGGGGGGATATTATGAACACTGAAGCTTTCTTT.

This sequence joins TRBV4-1 and TRBJ2-1; 11 bases align to TRBD2. Germline values: CDR1 MGHRA, CDR2 YSYEKL. Germline trimming cut 2 bases from V and 2 bases from J; bases unmatched to any gene: 2. The CDR3 sequence is 16 residues long. The CDR3, as DNA: TGCGCCAGCAGCCAATCGGGACTAGCGGCCTACAATGAGCAGTTCTTC. Encoded protein: CASSQSGLAAYNEQFF.

The chain is built from TRBV27 and TRBJ2-3; a weak D match, TRBD2 (6 bases). The CDR3 is made up of 15 amino acids. Trimming took off 5 bases at V and 0 bases at J, with 12 bases between the two ends. Germline CDR1 is MNHEY and CDR2 is SMNVEV (reference sequence). CDR3 sequence (DNA): TGTGCCAGCAGTCCAACTAGCCTTAGCACAGATACGCAGTATTTT. This codes for CASSPTSLSTDTQYF.

This clone was recorded many times. J is TRBJ2-7 and V is TRBV30; D might be TRBD2 (5 bases). Germline V gene sequence: CDR1 GTSNPN, CDR2 SVGIG (reference sequence). V was trimmed by 0 bases and J by 3 bases, leaving 9 bases between them. This CDR3 region has 13 residues. The CDR3 DNA reads as TGTGCCTGGAGTGTACTAGTGAACTACGAGCAGTACTTC. Its translation is CAWSVLVNYEQYF.

This sequence joins TRBV7-3 and TRBJ2-2; 10 bases line up with TRBD1. The CDR3 is 16 residues long. Germline V gene lookup returns CDR1 SGHTA and CDR2 FQGTGA. J gave up 0 bases and V 5 bases, and 3 bases lay outside the gene matches. CDR3 sequence: CASSPGTGANTGELFF. CDR3 bases: TGTGCCAGCAGCCCCGGGACAGGGGCGAACACCGGGGAGCTGTTTTTT.

The rearrangement uses TRBV5-1 and TRBJ2-5, with D tentatively TRBD2 (5 bases). This CDR3 region has 14 residues. The V gene's germline CDR1 is SGHRS and CDR2 YFSETQ. Trimming cost V 2 bases and J 5 bases, with 13 bases left between them. The CDR3 spells CASSFSGGEETQYF. For the CDR3, the DNA is TGCGCCAGCAGCTTTTCCGGAGGTGAGGAGACCCAGTACTTC. Full variable domain (remainder filled in from reference TRBV5-1 and TRBJ2-5): KAGVTQTPRYLIKTRGQQVTLSCSPISGHRSVSWYQQTPGQGLQFLFEYFSETQRNKGNFPGRFSGRQFSNSRSEMNVSTLELGDSALYLCASSFSGGEETQYFGPGTRLLVL.

V is TRBV9 and J is TRBJ1-4; D gene uncertain. The CDR3 loop spans 15 amino acids. Germline loops: CDR1 SGDLS, CDR2 YYNGEE. V lost 0 bases to trimming and J lost 0 bases, with 6 bases between them. The CDR3 reads CASSVGGATNEKLFF. CDR3 in DNA: TGTGCCAGCAGCGTAGGAGGTGCAACTAATGAAAAACTGTTTTTT.

This chain uses TRBV28 with TRBJ2-7, with 7 bases aligning to TRBD1. Germline assignment: CDR1 MDHEN and CDR2 SYDVKM. With V trimmed by 10 bases and J by 1 base, 4 bases remained unmatched. CDR3 length: 12 residues. The CDR3 DNA follows: TGTGCCACGCACAGGGGATCCTACGAGCAGTACTTC. Its translation: CATHRGSYEQYF.

The J gene is TRBJ1-5, the V gene TRBV5-1; D unclear. Looked up from germline, CDR1 is SGHRS and CDR2 is YFSETQ. The CDR3 extends over 12 amino acids. The V end was cut by 4 bases, the J end by 4 bases, with 6 bases between. CDR3 DNA sequence: TGCGCCAGCAGCCGTATAAATCAGCCCCAGCATTTT. As protein: CASSRINQPQHF.

This chain connects TRBV7-9 to TRBJ2-1, with TRBD2 matching 11 bases. The junction had 4 bases not matched to a gene; V was cut back by 0 bases and J by 9 bases. The CDR3 runs to 15 residues. The V gene's germline CDR1 is SEHNR and CDR2 FQNEAQ (reference sequence). The CDR3 nucleotides are TGTGCCAGCAGCTTAGCTAGCGGGAGGGCCCTTGAGCAGTTCTTC. Amino acid sequence: CASSLASGRALEQFF.